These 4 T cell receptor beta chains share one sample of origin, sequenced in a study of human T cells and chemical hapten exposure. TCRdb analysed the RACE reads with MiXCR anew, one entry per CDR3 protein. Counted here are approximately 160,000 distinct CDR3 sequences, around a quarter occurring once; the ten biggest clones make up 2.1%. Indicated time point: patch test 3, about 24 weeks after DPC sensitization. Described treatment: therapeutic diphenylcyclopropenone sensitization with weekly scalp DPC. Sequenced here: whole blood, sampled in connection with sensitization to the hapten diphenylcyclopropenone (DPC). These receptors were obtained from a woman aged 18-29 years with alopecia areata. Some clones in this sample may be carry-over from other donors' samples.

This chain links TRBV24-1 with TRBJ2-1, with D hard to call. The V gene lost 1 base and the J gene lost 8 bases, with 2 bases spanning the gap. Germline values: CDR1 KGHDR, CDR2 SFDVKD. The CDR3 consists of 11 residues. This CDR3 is CATSDFDEQFF. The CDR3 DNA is TGTGCCACCAGTGATTTTGATGAGCAGTTCTTC.

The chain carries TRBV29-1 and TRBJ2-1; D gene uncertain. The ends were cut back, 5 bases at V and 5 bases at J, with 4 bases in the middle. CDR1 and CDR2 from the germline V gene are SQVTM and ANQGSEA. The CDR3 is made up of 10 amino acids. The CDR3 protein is CSVKNNEQFF. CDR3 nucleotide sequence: TGCAGCGTTAAGAACAATGAGCAGTTCTTC.

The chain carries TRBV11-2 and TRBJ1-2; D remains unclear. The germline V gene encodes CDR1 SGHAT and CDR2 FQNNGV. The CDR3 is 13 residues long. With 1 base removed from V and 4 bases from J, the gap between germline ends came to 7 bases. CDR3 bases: TGTGCCAGCAGCTTAGGATACACCTATGGCTACACCTTC. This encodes CASSLGYTYGYTF.

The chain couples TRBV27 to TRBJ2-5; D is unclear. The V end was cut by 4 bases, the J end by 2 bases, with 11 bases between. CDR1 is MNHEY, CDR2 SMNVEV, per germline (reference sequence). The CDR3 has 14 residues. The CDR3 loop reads CASSSLAGQETQYF. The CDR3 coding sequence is TGTGCCAGCAGTTCCCTCGCCGGGCAAGAGACCCAGTACTTC.